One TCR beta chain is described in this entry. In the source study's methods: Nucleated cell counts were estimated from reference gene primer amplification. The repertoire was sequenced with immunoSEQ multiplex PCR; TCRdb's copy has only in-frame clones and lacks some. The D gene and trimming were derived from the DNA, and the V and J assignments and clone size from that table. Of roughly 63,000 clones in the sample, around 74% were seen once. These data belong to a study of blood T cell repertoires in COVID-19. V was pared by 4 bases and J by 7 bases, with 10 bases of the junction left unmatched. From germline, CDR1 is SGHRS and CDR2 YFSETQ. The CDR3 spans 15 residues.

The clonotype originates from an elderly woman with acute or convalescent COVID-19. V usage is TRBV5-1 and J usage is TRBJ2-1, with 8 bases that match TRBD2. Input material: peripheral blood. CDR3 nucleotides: TGCGCCAGCAGCCCGGGTGCTAGCGGGCGGAATGAGCAGTTCTTC. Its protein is CASSPGASGRNEQFF.